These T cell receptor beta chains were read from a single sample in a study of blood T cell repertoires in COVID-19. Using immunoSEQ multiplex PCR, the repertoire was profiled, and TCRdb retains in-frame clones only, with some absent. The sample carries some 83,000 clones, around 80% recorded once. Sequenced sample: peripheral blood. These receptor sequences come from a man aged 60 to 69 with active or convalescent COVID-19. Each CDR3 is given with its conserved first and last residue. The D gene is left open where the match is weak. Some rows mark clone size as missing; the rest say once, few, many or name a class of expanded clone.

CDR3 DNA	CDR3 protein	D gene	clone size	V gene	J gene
TGTGCCAGCAGCCCACGAGCGGGGGCCCTCGGGGGTGAGCAGTTCTTC	CASSPRAGALGGEQFF	TRBD2	-	TRBV7-2	TRBJ2-1
TGTGCCAGCCGGGCAGGGGGTCCTAATTCACCCCTCCACTTT	CASRAGGPNSPLHF	TRBD1	-	TRBV6-5	TRBJ1-6
TGTGCCATTAGGACAGGGGAGCTTGGGTACAATGAGCAGTTCTTC	CAIRTGELGYNEQFF	TRBD1	-	TRBV10-3	TRBJ2-1
TGTGCCAGTAGAGGGACTAGCGGACTATACGAGCAGTACTTC	CASRGTSGLYEQYF	TRBD2	-	TRBV19	TRBJ2-7
TGTGCCAGCAGCCCCAGGTACGCGGGGGCCACTCTCCAAGAGACCCAGTACTTC	CASSPRYAGATLQETQYF	-	-	TRBV3-1/TRBV3-2	TRBJ2-5
TGTGCCAGCAACGGGGGTCCAATCACAGATACGCAGTATTTT	CASNGGPITDTQYF	-	-	TRBV5-6	TRBJ2-3
TGTGCCAGCAGCTGGGACAGGGGGCCGAACACTGAAGCTTTCTTT	CASSWDRGPNTEAFF	TRBD1	-	TRBV14	TRBJ1-1
TGTGCCAGCAGCCCCGGGGGGCCCTCTGGAAACACCATATATTTT	CASSPGGPSGNTIYF	-	-	TRBV7-9	TRBJ1-3
TGCGCCAGCAGCTTGGGACTAGGTTCCAATGAGCAGTTCTTC	CASSLGLGSNEQFF	-	few	TRBV5-1	TRBJ2-1
TGTGCCAGCAGTTCCCTGAGCGCCTACAATGAGCAGTTCTTC	CASSSLSAYNEQFF	-	-	TRBV6-5	TRBJ2-1
TGCAGCGTTACCGACGGAGTTTCTAATTCACCCCTCCACTTT	CSVTDGVSNSPLHF	-	-	TRBV29-1	TRBJ1-6
TGTGCCAGCAGCTTACAACTAGACAGGCACTTC	CASSLQLDRHF	-	-	TRBV7-9	TRBJ2-5
TGTGCCAGCAGCTATGAATTTGCGAGCTCTGGAAACACCATATATTTT	CASSYEFASSGNTIYF	-	-	TRBV7-8	TRBJ1-3
TGTGCCAGCAGCGTAGATGTTGGGGCAGGGCAGCCCCAGCATTTT	CASSVDVGAGQPQHF	-	few	TRBV9	TRBJ1-5
TGTGCCAGCAGACGCGGACAGGGGGTCTCTTCGGGCTACACCTTC	CASRRGQGVSSGYTF	TRBD1	-	TRBV7-2	TRBJ1-2
TGTGCCAGCAGCAACAGGGGGGGTTGGGAAAAACTGTTTTTT	CASSNRGGWEKLFF	TRBD1	few	TRBV2	TRBJ1-4
TGTGCCAGCACCCAGGGGCCCCATCAGCCCCAGCATTTT	CASTQGPHQPQHF	-	-	TRBV7-8	TRBJ1-5
TGTGCCAGCAGCCCCGGGAACGGAGGTGGCTACACCTTC	CASSPGNGGGYTF	-	-	TRBV6-6	TRBJ1-2
TGTGCCAGCAGCCAAGATTTAAGTGAGAGCCTTTCCTACGAGCAGTACTTC	CASSQDLSESLSYEQYF	-	-	TRBV14	TRBJ2-7
TGCGCCAGCAGCTTGGCCCCACTAGGCGGGGAGCTGTTTTTT	CASSLAPLGGELFF	-	few	TRBV5-1	TRBJ2-2
TGTGCCAGCAGTTTGGAGGGGCGAAACACCATATATTTT	CASSLEGRNTIYF	-	-	TRBV12-3/TRBV12-4	TRBJ1-3
TGTGCCACCAGTGGCTGGACAGGGGGCTCCGACACCGGGGAGCTGTTTTTT	CATSGWTGGSDTGELFF	TRBD1	-	TRBV24-1	TRBJ2-2
TGTGCCAGCAGCTTCAGCCTCCGGGGGAGTTGGGAGACCCAGTACTTC	CASSFSLRGSWETQYF	-	-	TRBV7-9	TRBJ2-5
TGTGCCACGGAACACAGGGATGGCTACACCTTC	CATEHRDGYTF	-	-	TRBV19	TRBJ1-2
TGCGCCAGCGGGAGGGACAGGGGAGATGATTCACCCCTCCACTTT	CASGRDRGDDSPLHF	TRBD1	-	TRBV5-1	TRBJ1-6
TGTGCCAGCAGCTTCAGCTCCTACGAGCAGTACTTC	CASSFSSYEQYF	-	-	TRBV7-2	TRBJ2-7
TGCGCCAGCAGTTTAGCGGTTACTTCTAACTATGGCTACACCTTC	CASSLAVTSNYGYTF	-	-	TRBV5-1	TRBJ1-2
TGTGCCAGCAGCGTTCAAACTTCTGGAAACACCATATATTTT	CASSVQTSGNTIYF	-	-	TRBV9	TRBJ1-3
TGTGCCAGCAGCCAAGACGACCAGCGGGGGGCGAGTGAGCAGTTCTTC	CASSQDDQRGASEQFF	TRBD2	-	TRBV3-1/TRBV3-2	TRBJ2-1
TGTGCCAGTTCCCGAGGAACGGTTCTCTACAATGAGCAGTTCTTC	CASSRGTVLYNEQFF	-	-	TRBV27	TRBJ2-1
TGTGCCAGCAGGGCGTCGGAGGGCACTGAAGCTTTCTTT	CASRASEGTEAFF	-	-	TRBV12-3/TRBV12-4	TRBJ1-1
TGTGCCAGCAGCTTAGACAGGACGAACACCGGGGAGCTGTTTTTT	CASSLDRTNTGELFF	-	-	TRBV7-2	TRBJ2-2
TGTGCCAGCAGCGGGAGACAGGGGGCTATCTCTGGAAACACCATATATTTT	CASSGRQGAISGNTIYF	TRBD1	-	TRBV5-4	TRBJ1-3
TGTGCCAGCAGCCGACAGGAGATATATGGCTACACCTTC	CASSRQEIYGYTF	-	-	TRBV9	TRBJ1-2
TGTGCCAGCAGCCAGGGGGCTCGAGCCGGGGAGCTGTTTTTT	CASSQGARAGELFF	-	-	TRBV3-1/TRBV3-2	TRBJ2-2
TGTGCCAGCAGGGGCCCCACAGGGAACACTGAAGCTTTCTTT	CASRGPTGNTEAFF	-	once	TRBV2	TRBJ1-1
TGCGCCAGCAGCCAAGATTCGGCGGGAAACCAAGAGACCCAGTACTTC	CASSQDSAGNQETQYF	-	-	TRBV4-1	TRBJ2-5
TGTGCCAGCTCCAGACAGGGGAACACTGAAGCTTTCTTT	CASSRQGNTEAFF	TRBD1	once	TRBV6-4	TRBJ1-1
TGTGCCATCAGTGGAGGGATACGATCAGATACGCAGTATTTT	CAISGGIRSDTQYF	-	once	TRBV10-3	TRBJ2-3
TGCAGCGTGGGATCCAGGGAGGTGAATGGCTACACCTTC	CSVGSREVNGYTF	-	-	TRBV29-1	TRBJ1-2
TGCGCCAGCAGGGCCCCTTCAACTAATGAAAAACTGTTTTTT	CASRAPSTNEKLFF	-	-	TRBV5-1	TRBJ1-4
TGTGCCTGGAGTGTATCCCTTATGAACACTGAAGCTTTCTTT	CAWSVSLMNTEAFF	-	-	TRBV30	TRBJ1-1
TGTGCCAGCAGCACTATAGCGGGGGAAGAGACCCAGTACTTC	CASSTIAGEETQYF	TRBD2	-	TRBV3-1/TRBV3-2	TRBJ2-5
TGTGCCAGCAGGACTTGGTCGGCCGGCGACGAGCAGTACTTC	CASRTWSAGDEQYF	-	-	TRBV11-2	TRBJ2-7
TGTGCCACCAGTGATTCCCTCACTAGCGGGGGCGGGGGGGAGCAGTTCTTC	CATSDSLTSGGGGEQFF	TRBD2	-	TRBV24-1	TRBJ2-1
TGTGCCAGCAGTTTTGGCACAGGGGGCGATCAGCCCCAGCATTTT	CASSFGTGGDQPQHF	TRBD1	many	TRBV27	TRBJ1-5
TGTGCCAGCAGCCTGAAGACAGGGGACTCTGGAAACACCATATATTTT	CASSLKTGDSGNTIYF	TRBD1	-	TRBV9	TRBJ1-3
TGTGCCAGCAGTTACCCCGCCGGGGAGCTGTTTTTT	CASSYPAGELFF	-	-	TRBV6-2/TRBV6-3	TRBJ2-2
TGCAGCGTTGTTGGGGGGTCCCTGGGGACTGAAGCTTTCTTT	CSVVGGSLGTEAFF	-	-	TRBV29-1	TRBJ1-1
TGTGCCAGCAGTCCCGAACGGGGGTATGGCTACACCTTC	CASSPERGYGYTF	-	-	TRBV6-5	TRBJ1-2
TGTGCCAGCAGTTACTCGGGACAGGGTGGGAACACCATATATTTT	CASSYSGQGGNTIYF	TRBD1	once	TRBV6-5	TRBJ1-3
TGTGCCAGCAGCAAGGGAACGATAATACAGGGGGCGCTGGGCTACACCTTC	CASSKGTIIQGALGYTF	-	-	TRBV21-1	TRBJ1-2
TGTGCCAGCAGCGGCGGGTCCTCCCCCGGGCCTGAGCAGTTCTTC	CASSGGSSPGPEQFF	-	-	TRBV2	TRBJ2-1